This T cell receptor beta chain was profiled in a study of blood T cell repertoires in COVID-19. The CDR3 runs 15 residues. Trimming pared 0 bases from V and 6 bases from J, leaving 15 bases between. Germline V gives CDR1 SGDLS, CDR2 YYNGEE. Produced via immunoSEQ multiplex PCR; TCRdb's table is partial and in-frame only. The sample carries more than 300,000 clones, about nine tenths recorded once. This clonotype was obtained from a woman aged 40 to 50 who had been exposed to COVID-19. The chain carries TRBV9 and TRBJ1-1, with D possibly matching TRBD1 (6 bases). The source material was PBMCs or T cells enriched from blood (not recorded which). The CDR3 protein is CASSVGGLGGPEAFF. In DNA, the CDR3 is TGTGCCAGCAGCGTAGGGGGGCTCGGTGGCCCTGAAGCTTTCTTT.